The sequence of this T cell receptor (beta chain) was determined in a study of cytomegalovirus exposure and HLA in healthy donors. Study-wide results and limits: TCR beta sequences numbering about 17,000 were associated with HLA alleles at 0.05 false discovery rate in a later analysis. Reports showed the classifier diagnosing cytomegalovirus status with high specificity and sensitivity.

This clone was seen a single time. As yet, its antigen is unknown. Primers: 60 Vbeta forward and 13 Jbeta reverse. Repertoires were generated with immunoSEQ multiplex PCR, while TCRdb's copy carries only in-frame clones and drops some. The sample records 180,000 or so clones, roughly 80% being singletons. The donors comprised healthy bone marrow donors. The CDR3 consists of 16 residues. Germline V gene sequence: CDR1 PRHDT, CDR2 FYEKMQ (reference sequence). Trimming took 5 bases from V and 5 from J; bases not matched to a gene: 15. The genes are TRBV13 and TRBJ2-7; 7 bases are a match to TRBD1. The source of this sequence is a middle-aged woman in good health and CMV-seropositive. Sequenced: PBMCs. The CDR3 DNA reads TGTGCCAGCAGCCCACGCCGACAGGGAAGACCCCACGAGCAGTACTTC. Translated: CASSPRRQGRPHEQYF.